The entry below describes one T cell receptor (beta chain). The germline V gene encodes CDR1 MDHEN and CDR2 SYDVKM. The germline V and J ends were trimmed by 6 bases and 0 bases, with 15 bases remaining between them. The CDR3 length is 16 residues. This sample stems from a study of STAT5B mutations in CD4+ large granular lymphocyte leukemia. The repertoire was sequenced with immunoSEQ multiplex PCR; TCRdb's copy has only in-frame clones and lacks some. The table shows fewer than 35,000 clones, with roughly 88% occurring only once. The sequenced sample consisted of CD4+ T cells from blood buffy coats. The sequence derives from a human donor in good health. The chain joins TRBV28 to TRBJ1-5; D ambiguous. The CDR3 sequence is CASRPNGLTSNQPQHF. DNA for the CDR3: TGTGCCAGCAGGCCTAATGGACTGACTAGCAATCAGCCCCAGCATTTT.